Each of the 14 T cell receptor beta chains below was sequenced from the same sample in a study of OX40 agonist ivuxolimab in advanced cancers. Assay: immunoSEQ multiplex PCR; the TCRdb copy retains only in-frame clones and omits some. The profile shows approximately 70,000 clones, almost 90% of them singletons. This sample comprised CD4+ or CD8+ T cells sorted from blood, obtained in a trial of the OX40 agonist ivuxolimab. All receptors come from an adult with an advanced solid tumor such as melanoma, head and neck, liver or kidney cancer.

The chain is built from TRBV5-1 and TRBJ1-4; TRBD1 agrees at 9 bases. The CDR3 is made up of 15 amino acids. CDR1 is SGHRS, CDR2 YFSETQ, per germline. V lost 5 bases and J lost 0; bases outside the gene matches: 2. The CDR3 nucleotides read TGCGCCAGCAGGGACAGGGGATCAACTAATGAAAAACTGTTTTTT. It yields the protein CASRDRGSTNEKLFF.

The gene calls are TRBV5-1 and TRBJ2-1; 11 bases line up with TRBD2. Germline values: CDR1 SGHRS, CDR2 YFSETQ. This CDR3 comprises 18 residues. V lost 4 bases and J lost 4; bases outside the gene matches: 13. CDR3 protein: CASSLGTSGTSPYNEQFF. The DNA for the CDR3 is TGCGCCAGCAGCCTCGGGACTAGCGGTACCTCACCGTACAATGAGCAGTTCTTC.

In its sample, this clone was seen once. The genes are TRBV28 and TRBJ1-6; the D is unclear. The ends were cut back, 5 bases at V and 7 bases at J, with 3 bases in the middle. The CDR3 runs to 11 residues. Germline CDR1 is MDHEN and CDR2 is SYDVKM. Written as DNA, the CDR3 is TGTGCCAGCAGTCCAAATTCACCCCTCCACTTT. Amino acids: CASSPNSPLHF.

The chain recombines TRBV28 with TRBJ1-5; possibly TRBD1 for D (5 bases). V gave up 9 bases and J gave up 7 bases, with 25 bases separating them. The length of the CDR3 is 16 residues. The germline CDR1 and CDR2 sequences are MDHEN and SYDVKM. In DNA form, the CDR3 reads TGTGCCAGTCAAGGCCCGGGACTCCCAGGTCGGCAGCCCCAGCATTTT. Translated, it gives CASQGPGLPGRQPQHF.

V and J are TRBV4-3 and TRBJ2-7; 9 bases map to TRBD1. The CDR3 contains 17 residues. Germline V lookup: CDR1 LGHNA, CDR2 YSLEER. V trimming: 0 bases; J trimming: 3 bases; junction bases outside the gene matches: 9. CDR3 in amino acids: CASSQDTSGTGNYEQYF. CDR3 coding DNA: TGCGCCAGCAGCCAAGATACGTCCGGGACAGGGAACTACGAGCAGTACTTC.

V gene TRBV29-1 combines with J gene TRBJ1-2, with D unclear. The CDR3 runs 12 residues. Germline V gene sequence: CDR1 SQVTM, CDR2 ANQGSEA. V shed 1 base and J shed 4 bases, with 7 bases lying between them. The CDR3: CSVEAARYGYTF. The CDR3 DNA is TGCAGCGTTGAAGCAGCTCGCTATGGCTACACCTTC. Together with reference TRBV29-1 and TRBJ1-2, the CDR3 gives the full variable domain: SAVISQKPSRDICQRGTSLTIQCQVDSQVTMMFWYRQQPGQSLTLIATANQGSEATYESGFVIDKFPISRPNLTFSTLTVSNMSPEDSSIYLCSVEAARYGYTFGSGTRLTVV.

The chain carries TRBV5-4 and TRBJ1-4, with D possibly matching TRBD1 (5 bases). The CDR3 spans 16 residues. Germline CDR1 reads SGHNT; CDR2 reads YYREEE (reference sequence). V gave up 4 bases and J gave up 7 bases, with 20 bases separating them. This CDR3 is CASSQTGALVGEKLFF. Written as DNA, the CDR3 is TGTGCCAGCAGCCAGACCGGGGCCCTTGTTGGTGAAAAACTGTTTTTT.

CDR3 in amino acids: CSVEDPANYGYTF. CDR3 sequence (DNA): TGCAGCGTTGAAGACCCAGCTAACTATGGCTACACCTTC. This chain joins TRBV29-1 and TRBJ1-2; no clear D. The V gene lost 0 bases and the J gene lost 0 bases, with 5 bases spanning the gap. The CDR3 has 13 residues. In germline, CDR1 is SQVTM, CDR2 ANQGSEA. The full variable domain, with the rest looked up from reference TRBV29-1 and TRBJ1-2, is SAVISQKPSRDICQRGTSLTIQCQVDSQVTMMFWYRQQPGQSLTLIATANQGSEATYESGFVIDKFPISRPNLTFSTLTVSNMSPEDSSIYLCSVEDPANYGYTFGSGTRLTVV.

This clone appeared a single time. In DNA form, the CDR3 reads TGTGCCAGCAGTTTAGTAGACAGGGGGGTCGAGTTCTTC. Encoded protein: CASSLVDRGVEFF. The rearrangement links TRBV28 to TRBJ2-1; 9 nucleotides agree with TRBD1. From germline, CDR1 is MDHEN and CDR2 SYDVKM. CDR3 length equals 13 residues. V lost 2 bases, J lost 14 bases, and 7 bases stayed unmatched.

The V gene is TRBV7-8, the J gene TRBJ1-4, with TRBD1 matching over 8 bases. The junction had 5 bases not matched to a gene; V was cut back by 5 bases and J by 0 bases. CDR1 and CDR2 (germline): SGHVS, FQNEAQ. The length of the CDR3 is 16 residues. This CDR3 is CASSPSRGPTNEKLFF. CDR3 bases: TGTGCCAGCAGCCCATCCAGGGGGCCAACTAATGAAAAACTGTTTTTT.

Only a few counts were recorded for this clone. The chain uses TRBV6-5 and TRBJ1-5, with 11 bases aligning to TRBD1. The CDR3 contains 15 residues. The trim removed 4 bases at V and 6 bases at J, leaving 5 bases unmatched. In germline, CDR1 is MNHEY, CDR2 SVGAGI. CDR3 loop: CASSSGTGGSQPQHF. The CDR3, as DNA: TGTGCCAGCAGTTCCGGGACAGGGGGAAGTCAGCCCCAGCATTTT.

The chain has TRBV5-1 and TRBJ2-1; D unresolved. CDR3 length: 13 residues. V was shortened by 0 bases and J by 5 bases, with 6 bases between the two germline ends. Per the germline V gene, CDR1 is SGHRS and CDR2 is YFSETQ. CDR3 coding DNA: TGCGCCAGCAGCTTGGCCCGAAACAATGAGCAGTTCTTC. Translating gives CASSLARNNEQFF.

This clone is medium-sized within its sample. The rearrangement links TRBV7-9 to TRBJ2-7; TRBD1 matches 10 bases. Trimming cost V 6 bases and J 5 bases; bases outside gene matches: 4. Germline V gene sequence: CDR1 SEHNR, CDR2 FQNEAQ (reference sequence). The CDR3 loop spans 13 amino acids. CDR3 amino acids: CASRRGQGDEQYF. The CDR3 DNA is TGTGCCAGCAGACGTGGACAGGGGGACGAGCAGTACTTC.

The chain recombines TRBV6-4 with TRBJ1-6; 7 positions match TRBD1. Losses at the gene ends were 6 bases for V and 0 bases for J; bases not matched to a gene: 8. This CDR3 spans 17 amino acids. Germline V lookup: CDR1 MRHNA, CDR2 SNTAGT. The CDR3 coding sequence is TGTGCCAGCAGCTCCGACAGGGACCGCTCCTATAATTCACCCCTCCACTTT. Translating it yields CASSSDRDRSYNSPLHF.